A selection of T cell receptor beta chains follows, all from one sample in a study of beta chain features in type 1 diabetes. Data came from immunoSEQ multiplex PCR; TCRdb stores just in-frame clones and leaves some out. The table lists a few hundred thousand clones, around 30% of them singletons. The sequenced sample was naive CD4+ T cells from blood. The receptors stem from a young man in good health. The CDR3 runs from the conserved cysteine through the conserved F or W. The order of the fields is CDR3 protein, CDR3 DNA, J gene, V gene, clone size, D gene. The D gene is left open where the match is weak. Size values are once, few and many counts, or a class for expanded clones, and some rows have none.

CAWTQAGAYEQYF TGTGCCTGGACCCAAGCCGGGGCCTACGAGCAGTACTTC TRBJ2-7 TRBV30 - -
CAWGRDRVWSGGQFF TGTGCCTGGGGGCGGGACAGGGTTTGGAGTGGTGGGCAGTTCTTC TRBJ2-1 TRBV30 few TRBD1
CASSEWGKNEKLFF TGTGCCAGCAGTGAATGGGGGAAGAATGAAAAACTGTTTTTT TRBJ1-4 TRBV25-1 - -
CASSVWGEKLFF TGTGCCAGCAGTGTTTGGGGAGAAAAACTGTTTTTT TRBJ1-4 TRBV25-1 - -
CAISRTSGIYEQYF TGTGCCATCAGCAGGACTAGCGGGATTTACGAGCAGTACTTC TRBJ2-7 TRBV10-3 few TRBD2
CATRTRGSSGNTIYF TGTGCCACGCGCACCAGGGGTTCCTCTGGAAACACCATATATTTT TRBJ1-3 TRBV6-5 - -
CASSTATGANVLTF TGTGCCAGCAGCACCGCCACTGGGGCCAACGTCCTGACTTTC TRBJ2-6 TRBV5-4 - -
CSGGPTASYTF TGCAGCGGGGGACCGACTGCAAGCTACACCTTC TRBJ1-2 TRBV29-1 few -
CASSLGAGSGANVLTF TGCGCCAGCAGCTTGGGTGCGGGATCAGGGGCCAACGTCCTGACTTTC TRBJ2-6 TRBV5-1 - -
CASSPAGGTDTQYF TGTGCCAGCAGCCCCGCGGGGGGCACAGATACGCAGTATTTT TRBJ2-3 TRBV9 - TRBD2
CASSWWGQGHNEQFF TGCGCCAGCAGCTGGTGGGGACAGGGGCACAATGAGCAGTTCTTC TRBJ2-1 TRBV5-1 few TRBD1
CASSLISNEQFF TGTGCCAGCAGTTTGATTTCCAATGAGCAGTTCTTC TRBJ2-1 TRBV28 - -
CASSGDRYNEQFF TGTGCCAGCAGCGGGGACAGATACAATGAGCAGTTCTTC TRBJ2-1 TRBV5-4 few TRBD1
CSVATYNEQFF TGCAGCGTTGCCACGTACAATGAGCAGTTCTTC TRBJ2-1 TRBV29-1 - -
CSVERDYLTGEQYF TGCAGCGTTGAAAGGGACTATCTGACGGGAGAGCAGTACTTC TRBJ2-7 TRBV29-1 - TRBD2
CAWSGLYNEQFF TGTGCCTGGAGTGGCTTGTACAATGAGCAGTTCTTC TRBJ2-1 TRBV30 few -
CATSMDSRHYEQYF TGTGCCACCAGCATGGACAGCCGGCATTACGAGCAGTACTTC TRBJ2-7 TRBV15 once -
CASSFRDLAKNIQYF TGTGCCAGCAGTTTTAGGGATCTAGCCAAAAACATTCAGTACTTC TRBJ2-4 TRBV28 - -
CASSSIRDRAAYTQYF TGTGCCAGCAGCTCGATCCGGGACAGGGCAGCTTATACGCAGTATTTT TRBJ2-3 TRBV7-2 - TRBD1
CASSRSDRQSSYEQYF TGTGCCAGCTCACGCTCGGACAGGCAGAGCTCCTACGAGCAGTACTTC TRBJ2-7 TRBV18 - TRBD1
CSVEAGDFPREQYF TGCAGCGTTGAAGCGGGGGATTTTCCTCGGGAGCAGTACTTC TRBJ2-7 TRBV29-1 - -
CASSRSGRIGYEQYF TGTGCCAGCAGTAGAAGCGGGAGGATCGGTTACGAGCAGTACTTC TRBJ2-7 TRBV5-4 - TRBD2
CASSYQRLKGTYNEQFF TGTGCCAGTAGTTACCAACGACTAAAGGGGACCTACAATGAGCAGTTCTTC TRBJ2-1 TRBV19 - -
CASSRLAGAEAFF TGTGCCAGCAGCCGACTGGCAGGGGCTGAAGCTTTCTTT TRBJ1-1 TRBV13 - -
CASSVDPGTDTQYF TGTGCCAGCAGCGTAGACCCAGGCACAGATACGCAGTATTTT TRBJ2-3 TRBV9 - -
CASSKGQALGYTF TGTGCCAGCAGCAAGGGACAGGCGCTTGGCTACACCTTC TRBJ1-2 TRBV21-1 - -
CAWVREHTEAFF TGTGCCTGGGTCCGGGAACACACTGAAGCTTTCTTT TRBJ1-1 TRBV30 - -
CASSLNTGEAFF TGTGCCAGCAGCTTAAACACTGGAGAAGCTTTCTTT TRBJ1-1 TRBV7-9 - -
CASSPPGTGTTYGYTF TGTGCCAGCTCACCACCGGGGACAGGGACGACCTATGGCTACACCTTC TRBJ1-2 TRBV18 - TRBD1
CASSYGQGNYGYTF TGTGCCAGTAGTTACGGACAGGGAAACTATGGCTACACCTTC TRBJ1-2 TRBV19 - TRBD1
CAWTYRGQTRGYTF TGTGCCTGGACCTACCGGGGACAGACTAGGGGCTACACCTTC TRBJ1-2 TRBV30 - TRBD1
CASSSRTSGSYEQYF TGTGCCAGCAGTTCCAGGACTAGCGGGTCCTACGAGCAGTACTTC TRBJ2-7 TRBV27 - TRBD2
CASSQGISGTGGWEQYF TGCGCCAGCAGCCAAGGAATCTCCGGGACAGGGGGCTGGGAGCAGTACTTC TRBJ2-7 TRBV4-3 few TRBD1
CSVALTASGNTIYF TGCAGCGTTGCGTTGACAGCCTCTGGAAACACCATATATTTT TRBJ1-3 TRBV29-1 - -
CAISARTGLYEQYF TGTGCCATCAGTGCGCGGACAGGCCTCTACGAGCAGTACTTC TRBJ2-7 TRBV10-3 few TRBD1
CASSVANAGDRGEQFF TGTGCCAGCAGCGTAGCTAATGCGGGGGACCGGGGTGAGCAGTTCTTC TRBJ2-1 TRBV9 - TRBD2
CASTGDGTDTQYF TGTGCCAGCACCGGGGATGGCACAGATACGCAGTATTTT TRBJ2-3 TRBV2 - -
CASSLVGSSYNEQFF TGTGCCAGCAGCTTAGTTGGGAGCTCCTACAATGAGCAGTTCTTC TRBJ2-1 TRBV7-9 few -
CASSPSTRDRGKETQYF TGTGCCAGCAGCCCTAGTACCCGGGACAGAGGAAAAGAGACCCAGTACTTC TRBJ2-5 TRBV7-2 - TRBD1
CASSQGLAGGSGANVLTF TGCGCCAGCAGCCAAGGACTAGCGGGAGGTTCTGGGGCCAACGTCCTGACTTTC TRBJ2-6 TRBV4-1 - TRBD2
CASSTRAETQYF TGTGCCAGCAGTACCAGGGCGGAGACCCAGTACTTC TRBJ2-5 TRBV6-1 - -
CAIRKGLAGVETQYF TGTGCCATCAGGAAAGGACTAGCGGGAGTTGAGACCCAGTACTTC TRBJ2-5 TRBV10-3 - TRBD2
CASSTSEGANEKLFF TGTGCCAGCAGCACATCAGAGGGGGCTAATGAAAAACTGTTTTTT TRBJ1-4 TRBV7-8 few -
CASSLEHRPGDTQYF TGCGCCAGCAGCTTGGAGCACCGGCCAGGGGATACGCAGTATTTT TRBJ2-3 TRBV5-1 - -
CASSLSGSTDTQYF TGTGCCAGCAGCCTTAGCGGGAGCACAGATACGCAGTATTTT TRBJ2-3 TRBV7-9 once TRBD2
CASSVDAGTETQYF TGTGCCAGCAGCGTAGACGCGGGAACGGAGACCCAGTACTTC TRBJ2-5 TRBV9 few -
CASSLVTASSGANVLTF TGTGCCAGCAGCTTGGTAACAGCTAGCTCTGGGGCCAACGTCCTGACTTTC TRBJ2-6 TRBV5-8 - -
CSVEGGTEYQETQYF TGCAGCGTTGAAGGGGGAACGGAGTACCAAGAGACCCAGTACTTC TRBJ2-5 TRBV29-1 few -
CASSLGQSYNEQFF TGCGCCAGCAGCTTAGGACAGTCCTACAATGAGCAGTTCTTC TRBJ2-1 TRBV5-1 once -
CAWSVKAVNGYTF TGTGCCTGGAGTGTAAAGGCTGTGAATGGCTACACCTTC TRBJ1-2 TRBV30 - -
CSVRGTPEDYGYTF TGCAGCGTGCGAGGGACTCCTGAGGACTATGGCTACACCTTC TRBJ1-2 TRBV29-1 - -
CASRLSLSGANVLTF TGTGCCAGCCGATTGAGTCTTTCTGGGGCCAACGTCCTGACTTTC TRBJ2-6 TRBV7-9 - -
CAWSVPTVGIYEQYF TGTGCCTGGAGTGTACCAACCGTTGGGATCTACGAGCAGTACTTC TRBJ2-7 TRBV30 few -
CASSLYSATDTQYF TGTGCCAGCAGCTTATATAGCGCTACAGATACGCAGTATTTT TRBJ2-3 TRBV5-4 few -
CASSLGVSETQYF TGCGCCAGCAGCCTGGGGGTTTCCGAGACCCAGTACTTC TRBJ2-5 TRBV5-1 - -